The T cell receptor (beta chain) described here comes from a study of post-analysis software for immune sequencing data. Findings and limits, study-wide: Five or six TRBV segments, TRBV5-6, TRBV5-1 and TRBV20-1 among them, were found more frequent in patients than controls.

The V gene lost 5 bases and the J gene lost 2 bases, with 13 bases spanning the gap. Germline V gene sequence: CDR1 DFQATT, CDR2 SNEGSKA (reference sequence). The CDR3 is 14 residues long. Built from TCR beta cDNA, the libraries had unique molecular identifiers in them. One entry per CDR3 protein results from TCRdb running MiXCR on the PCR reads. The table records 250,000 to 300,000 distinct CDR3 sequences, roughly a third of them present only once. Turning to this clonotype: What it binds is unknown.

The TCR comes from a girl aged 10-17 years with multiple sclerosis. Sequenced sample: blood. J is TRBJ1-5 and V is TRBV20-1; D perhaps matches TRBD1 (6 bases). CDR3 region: CSAGTGTRNQPQHF. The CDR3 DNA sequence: TGCAGTGCTGGTACCGGGACACGCAATCAGCCCCAGCATTTT.